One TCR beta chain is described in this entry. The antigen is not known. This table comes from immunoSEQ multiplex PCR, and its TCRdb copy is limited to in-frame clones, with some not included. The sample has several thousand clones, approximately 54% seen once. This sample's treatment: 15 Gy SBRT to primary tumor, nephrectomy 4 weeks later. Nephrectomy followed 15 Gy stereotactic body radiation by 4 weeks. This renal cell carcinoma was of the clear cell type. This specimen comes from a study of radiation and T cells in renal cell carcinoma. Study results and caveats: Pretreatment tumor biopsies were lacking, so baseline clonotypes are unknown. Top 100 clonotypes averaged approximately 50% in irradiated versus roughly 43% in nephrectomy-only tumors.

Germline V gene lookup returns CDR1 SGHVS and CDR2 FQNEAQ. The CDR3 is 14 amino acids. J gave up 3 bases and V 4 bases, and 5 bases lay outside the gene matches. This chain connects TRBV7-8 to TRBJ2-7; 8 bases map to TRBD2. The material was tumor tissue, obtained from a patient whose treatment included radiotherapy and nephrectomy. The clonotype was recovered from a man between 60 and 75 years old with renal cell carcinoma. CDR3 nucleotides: TGTGCCAGCAGCTCCCGCGCGGGGGGCTACGAGCAGTACTTC. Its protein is CASSSRAGGYEQYF.